This section outlines one T cell receptor (beta chain) sequence together with its context. Its antigen is as yet unknown. These data belong to a study of OX40 agonist ivuxolimab in advanced cancers. Across the whole study: Given to patients was ivuxolimab, an agonistic anti-OX40 (CD134) antibody. General study points: Patients with a partial response at 0.1-3.0 mg/kg had among the lowest clonal expansion.

TCRdb keeps only in-frame clones here, not all; method: immunoSEQ multiplex PCR. The table has more than 35,000 clones, 80% to 90% seen once. Blood was sampled at baseline, cycle 4 day 1, and cycle 7 day 1. The CDR3 sequence is 14 residues long. Trimming took 0 bases from V and 5 from J, leaving 8 bases between them. Germline V CDR1 and CDR2: PRHDT, FYEKMQ (reference sequence). Specimen: CD4+ or CD8+ T cells sorted from blood, collected in a trial of the OX40 agonist ivuxolimab. The chain joins TRBV13 to TRBJ1-5; D is unclear. This receptor was obtained from an adult with an advanced solid tumor such as melanoma, head and neck, liver or kidney cancer. CDR3 loop: CASSLGGSHQPQHF. The DNA of the CDR3 is TGTGCCAGCAGCTTAGGTGGAAGTCATCAGCCCCAGCATTTT.